These 22 T cell receptor beta chains were sequenced from one sample in a study of regulatory T cells in long-lasting Graves disease. Stated time point: newly diagnosed GD, antithyroid drugs for less than 3 months. The TCR library was made from RNA that had been extracted from PBMCs in TRIzol. Combining iRepertoire HTBI primers with Arm-PCR of CDR3 regions, the authors built TCR beta libraries. TCRdb passed the multiplex PCR reads through MiXCR, listing each CDR3 protein once. The sample includes about 370,000 distinct CDR3 sequences, roughly a sixth of them seen just once. The source material was peripheral blood mononuclear cells (PBMCs), sampled at new diagnosis, from a patient treated with antithyroid drugs. The source of these receptors is a female donor with Graves disease.

This clonotype has a handful of counts. The CDR3 nucleotides are TGCAGTGCTAGTTGGTTCCGGGGCAGCAATGAGCAGTTCTTC. Translated, it gives CSASWFRGSNEQFF. The chain employs TRBV20-1 and TRBJ2-1; D might be TRBD1 or TRBD2, each matching 5 bases. CDR3 length equals 14 residues. The V end was cut by 3 bases, the J end by 6 bases, with 15 bases between. Germline CDR1 reads DFQATT; CDR2 reads SNEGSKA (reference sequence).

This clonotype came up many times. This chain links TRBV12-3 or TRBV12-4 with TRBJ1-4, with 7 bases matching TRBD1. V lost 3 bases, J lost 6 bases, and 10 bases stayed unmatched. The CDR3 sequence is 16 residues long. In nucleotides, the CDR3 is TGTGCCAGCAGTTTGGGAGGGGGCCCTATTCATGAAAAACTGTTTTTT. It codes for CASSLGGGPIHEKLFF.

This clonotype occurred many times. This chain connects TRBV20-1 to TRBJ1-6; D is uncertain. Trimming took off 6 bases at V and 7 bases at J, with 16 bases between the two ends. The CDR3 is made up of 14 amino acids. Germline V gene sequence: CDR1 DFQATT, CDR2 SNEGSKA (reference sequence). Here the CDR3 reads CSADRTLNNSPLHF. The CDR3, as DNA: TGCAGTGCCGATCGGACCCTAAACAATTCACCCCTCCACTTT.

The CDR3 sequence: CASSLTFLAAETQYF. The CDR3 DNA sequence: TGTGCCAGCAGCTTAACCTTTCTAGCGGCGGAGACCCAGTACTTC. This chain connects TRBV12-3 or TRBV12-4 to TRBJ2-5; 7 bases line up with TRBD2. The CDR3 spans 15 residues. The junction had 12 bases not matched to a gene; V was cut back by 6 bases and J by 5 bases.

This clonotype was seen repeatedly, ten times or more. The chain is built from TRBV15 and TRBJ2-3; D possibly matches TRBD1 or TRBD2 (5 bases each). The V gene lost 0 bases and the J gene lost 5 bases, with 12 bases spanning the gap. This CDR3 region has 15 residues. Germline values: CDR1 LNHNV, CDR2 YYDKDF (reference sequence). The CDR3 bases are TGTGCCACCAGCAGAGATCGGGGCGCGGGAGATACGCAGTATTTT. Protein: CATSRDRGAGDTQYF.

V usage is TRBV6-9 and J usage is TRBJ2-7, with unresolved D. The V gene's germline CDR1 is MNHGY and CDR2 SVAAGI. There are 13 residues in the CDR3. V lost 1 base to trimming and J lost 4 bases, with 8 bases between them. For the CDR3, the DNA is TGTGCCAGCAGTTATTTCGACAAATACGAGCAGTACTTC. Translated, it gives CASSYFDKYEQYF.

A remark on this clonotype: This may come from a read error, since a much larger clone is one base off. The rearrangement uses TRBV12-5 and TRBJ2-1, with D tentatively TRBD2 (6 bases). V lost 5 bases and J 0 bases, leaving 14 bases between the germline ends. Germline CDR1 is LGHNT and CDR2 is FRNRAP. The CDR3 length is 16 residues. CDR3 sequence: CASGKGLGSSYNEQFF. As DNA, the CDR3 is TGTGCTAGTGGTAAGGGACTCGGAAGCTCCTACAATGAGCAGTTCTTC.

The gene calls are TRBV7-2 and TRBJ2-1; 11 bases fit TRBD2. The trim removed 1 base at V and 8 bases at J, leaving 10 bases unmatched. Germline CDR1 is SGHTA and CDR2 is FQGNSA. The CDR3 length is 17 residues. DNA of the CDR3: TGTGCCAGCAGCTTAGTCTTAGCGGGAGGGAGAACCTATGAGCAGTTCTTC. Translating it yields CASSLVLAGGRTYEQFF.

This clonotype was seen more than once but under ten times. V usage is TRBV10-3 and J usage is TRBJ1-2; no clear D gene. The CDR3 spans 12 residues. Germline lookup yields CDR1 ENHRY and CDR2 SYGVKD. V lost 7 bases and J lost 3, with 9 bases in between. As DNA, the CDR3 is TGTGCCATCAAGGACGACTACTATGGCTACACCTTC. This codes for CAIKDDYYGYTF.

This clonotype was seen at least ten times. The rearrangement uses TRBV27 and TRBJ1-6; 8 bases align to TRBD1. The germline CDR1 and CDR2 sequences are MNHEY and SMNVEV (reference sequence). The V segment lost 4 bases and the J segment 7 bases; nucleotides outside the gene matches: 6. This CDR3 spans 15 amino acids. The CDR3 region is CASSSDREENSPLHF. CDR3 DNA: TGTGCCAGCAGTTCGGACAGGGAGGAAAATTCACCCCTCCACTTT.

The sample holds a few counts of this clonotype. V and J are TRBV7-8 and TRBJ2-1, with 7 bases that match TRBD2. The V gene's germline CDR1 is SGHVS and CDR2 FQNEAQ. The CDR3 consists of 19 residues. Trimming at V came to 4 bases and at J to 0 bases, leaving 15 bases not matched to a gene. CDR3 in DNA: TGTGCCAGCAGCTCCTTAAGTGGGAGGGCCATAAGCTCCTACAATGAGCAGTTCTTC. It is translated as CASSSLSGRAISSYNEQFF.

As regards this clonotype: Just one base apart from a much larger clone, this may be a read error. The chain uses TRBV28 and TRBJ2-5; 10 bases agree with TRBD2. The better agreement between TRBJ2-1 and the DNA end casts doubt on the J call. The CDR3 is 15 amino acids. CDR1 MDHEN and CDR2 SYDVKM come from the germline V gene. As DNA, the CDR3 is TGTGCCAGCGGTACTCCCGTACTAGCGGGGAATGAGCAGTTCTTC. Translation gives CASGTPVLAGNEQFF.

The chain is built from TRBV19 and TRBJ2-1, with TRBD2 matching over 10 bases. Germline assignment: CDR1 LNHDA and CDR2 SQIVND (reference sequence). Unmatched junction bases numbered 5, after V lost 5 bases and J lost 7 bases. The CDR3 contains 14 residues. CDR3 residues: CASSLQTSGNEQFF. CDR3 in DNA: TGTGCCAGTAGTCTCCAGACTAGCGGGAATGAGCAGTTCTTC. The variable domain in full, with the rest retrieved from reference TRBV19 and TRBJ2-1, is DGGITQSPKYLFRKEGQNVTLSCEQNLNHDAMYWYRQDPGQGLRLIYYSQIVNDFQKGDIAEGYSVSREKKESFPLTVTSAQKNPTAFYLCASSLQTSGNEQFFGPGTRLTVL.

This clonotype was counted ten times or more. The CDR3 DNA reads as TGTGCCAGCTCGCCCGGTGGGACAGGGGGCGGAGAGCAGTTCTTC. Translating gives CASSPGGTGGGEQFF. The chain uses TRBV18 and TRBJ2-1; TRBD1 aligns across 12 bases. Germline assignment: CDR1 KGHSH and CDR2 LQKENI. Losses at the gene ends were 6 bases for V and 10 bases for J; bases not matched to a gene: 10. CDR3 length equals 15 residues.

The J gene is TRBJ2-1, the V gene TRBV28, with 7 bases aligning to TRBD2. The junction had 8 bases not matched to a gene; V was cut back by 6 bases and J by 3 bases. The V gene's germline CDR1 is MDHEN and CDR2 SYDVKM. The CDR3 sequence is 15 residues long. The CDR3 region is CASSSAVAGYNEQFF. CDR3 sequence (DNA): TGTGCCAGCAGCTCCGCAGTAGCGGGCTACAATGAGCAGTTCTTC.

This clonotype was recorded at least ten times. The chain uses TRBV6-6 and TRBJ1-2; D may be TRBD1 (6 bases). With 0 bases removed from V and 7 bases from J, the gap between germline ends came to 15 bases. This CDR3 region has 15 residues. CDR1 is MNHNY and CDR2 is SVGAGI in the germline V gene (reference sequence). CDR3 DNA: TGTGCCAGCAGTTACTCGAGGGGGACGGTTGGTGGCTACACCTTC. Translation: CASSYSRGTVGGYTF.

This clonotype has more than one count but fewer than ten. The chain joins TRBV18 to TRBJ1-5; D is undetermined. The length of the CDR3 is 14 residues. CDR1 KGHSH and CDR2 LQKENI come from the germline V gene. Trimming removed 4 bases from V and 6 bases from J, with 13 bases in between. CDR3 nucleotide sequence: TGTGCCAGCTCACACCACTTCCCGGCTCAGCCCCAGCATTTT. Translating gives CASSHHFPAQPQHF.

This clonotype was picked up many times. The chain uses TRBV12-3 or TRBV12-4 and TRBJ1-5; no reliable D call. The CDR3 sequence is 13 residues long. V lost 6 bases and J 2 bases, leaving 8 bases between the germline ends. This chain's CDR3 is CASRGWGNQPQHF. The CDR3 nucleotides read TGTGCCAGCAGGGGATGGGGCAATCAGCCCCAGCATTTT.

This clonotype has ten or more counts. This chain uses TRBV29-1 with TRBJ2-4; TRBD2 matches 7 bases. The length of the CDR3 is 15 residues. Per the germline V gene, CDR1 is SQVTM and CDR2 is ANQGSEA. With V trimmed by 3 bases and J by 7 bases, 12 bases remained unmatched. CDR3 region: CSVEGWGQGGNIQYF. CDR3 DNA sequence: TGCAGCGTTGAGGGATGGGGCCAGGGAGGGAACATTCAGTACTTC.

This clonotype has ten or more counts. V usage is TRBV6-1 and J usage is TRBJ2-1; unclear D gene. Germline-derived CDR1 and CDR2 are MNHNS and SASEGT. The CDR3 length is 14 residues. V was cut by 8 bases and J by 0 bases, with 11 bases left in between. The chain's CDR3 is CASHPMSSYNEQFF. The CDR3 DNA follows: TGTGCCAGCCACCCGATGAGCTCCTACAATGAGCAGTTCTTC.

The V and J genes are TRBV4-1 and TRBJ2-7; 8 bases are shared with TRBD1. V was clipped by 4 bases and J by 1 base; unmatched bases: 6. This CDR3 has 15 residues. Per the germline V gene, CDR1 is MGHRA and CDR2 is YSYEKL. CDR3 loop: CASSRDRSGSYEQYF. CDR3 DNA: TGCGCCAGCAGCCGGGACAGGTCAGGGTCCTACGAGCAGTACTTC.

About this clonotype: A much larger clone lies a single base off, so this may be a read error. The rearrangement joins TRBV9 to TRBJ2-2, with 10 bases that match TRBD2. This CDR3 has 15 amino acids. Germline V lookup: CDR1 SGDLS, CDR2 YYNGEE. CDR3 sequence (DNA): TGTGTCAGCAGCGGGAGGGGGAGTAACACCGGGGAGCTGTTTTTT. Translating it yields CVSSGRGSNTGELFF.